What follows are 2 T cell receptor beta chains derived from one specimen sequenced in a study of blood T cell repertoires in COVID-19. The method was immunoSEQ multiplex PCR; TCRdb's version includes in-frame clones alone and lacks a portion of them. The data show 60,000 to 70,000 clones, with about 86% seen just once and over 1.1% held by the top ten. The sequenced material came from peripheral blood. The receptors here all came from a woman aged 55-70 years with acute or convalescent COVID-19.

The V call is TRBV29-1, the J call TRBJ1-5; D possibly corresponds to TRBD1 (6 bases). Between the trimmed V and J ends, which lost 6 bases and 0 bases, there was a span of 9 bases. Germline V gene sequence: CDR1 SQVTM, CDR2 ANQGSEA. The CDR3 is 13 residues long. The CDR3 DNA reads TGCAGCGTCGAGGGGGATAGCAATCAGCCCCAGCATTTT. Protein product: CSVEGDSNQPQHF.

This chain connects TRBV9 to TRBJ1-2; possibly TRBD1 for D (5 bases). V lost 3 bases and J 7 bases, leaving 13 bases between the germline ends. This CDR3 contains 13 residues. Germline V CDR1 and CDR2: SGDLS, YYNGEE. The CDR3 loop reads CASSAGRGLGYTF. The CDR3 DNA reads TGTGCCAGCAGCGCAGGTCGGGGACTTGGCTACACCTTC.